This T cell receptor beta chain emerged from a study of blood T cell repertoires in COVID-19. The CDR3 has 15 residues. Looked up from germline, CDR1 is LNHDA and CDR2 is SQIVND (reference sequence). Losses at the gene ends were 5 bases for V and 0 bases for J; bases not matched to a gene: 3. Profiled with immunoSEQ multiplex PCR; TCRdb holds only in-frame clones, not every one. The table lists about 35,000 clones, around 85% of them singletons. The material sequenced was peripheral blood. J is TRBJ2-1 and V is TRBV19; the match to TRBD1 covers 8 bases. This sequence originates from a man between 60 and 75 years old with active or convalescent COVID-19. The CDR3 sequence is CASSWTGSSYNEQFF. The CDR3 DNA reads as TGTGCCAGTAGTTGGACAGGGAGCTCCTACAATGAGCAGTTCTTC.